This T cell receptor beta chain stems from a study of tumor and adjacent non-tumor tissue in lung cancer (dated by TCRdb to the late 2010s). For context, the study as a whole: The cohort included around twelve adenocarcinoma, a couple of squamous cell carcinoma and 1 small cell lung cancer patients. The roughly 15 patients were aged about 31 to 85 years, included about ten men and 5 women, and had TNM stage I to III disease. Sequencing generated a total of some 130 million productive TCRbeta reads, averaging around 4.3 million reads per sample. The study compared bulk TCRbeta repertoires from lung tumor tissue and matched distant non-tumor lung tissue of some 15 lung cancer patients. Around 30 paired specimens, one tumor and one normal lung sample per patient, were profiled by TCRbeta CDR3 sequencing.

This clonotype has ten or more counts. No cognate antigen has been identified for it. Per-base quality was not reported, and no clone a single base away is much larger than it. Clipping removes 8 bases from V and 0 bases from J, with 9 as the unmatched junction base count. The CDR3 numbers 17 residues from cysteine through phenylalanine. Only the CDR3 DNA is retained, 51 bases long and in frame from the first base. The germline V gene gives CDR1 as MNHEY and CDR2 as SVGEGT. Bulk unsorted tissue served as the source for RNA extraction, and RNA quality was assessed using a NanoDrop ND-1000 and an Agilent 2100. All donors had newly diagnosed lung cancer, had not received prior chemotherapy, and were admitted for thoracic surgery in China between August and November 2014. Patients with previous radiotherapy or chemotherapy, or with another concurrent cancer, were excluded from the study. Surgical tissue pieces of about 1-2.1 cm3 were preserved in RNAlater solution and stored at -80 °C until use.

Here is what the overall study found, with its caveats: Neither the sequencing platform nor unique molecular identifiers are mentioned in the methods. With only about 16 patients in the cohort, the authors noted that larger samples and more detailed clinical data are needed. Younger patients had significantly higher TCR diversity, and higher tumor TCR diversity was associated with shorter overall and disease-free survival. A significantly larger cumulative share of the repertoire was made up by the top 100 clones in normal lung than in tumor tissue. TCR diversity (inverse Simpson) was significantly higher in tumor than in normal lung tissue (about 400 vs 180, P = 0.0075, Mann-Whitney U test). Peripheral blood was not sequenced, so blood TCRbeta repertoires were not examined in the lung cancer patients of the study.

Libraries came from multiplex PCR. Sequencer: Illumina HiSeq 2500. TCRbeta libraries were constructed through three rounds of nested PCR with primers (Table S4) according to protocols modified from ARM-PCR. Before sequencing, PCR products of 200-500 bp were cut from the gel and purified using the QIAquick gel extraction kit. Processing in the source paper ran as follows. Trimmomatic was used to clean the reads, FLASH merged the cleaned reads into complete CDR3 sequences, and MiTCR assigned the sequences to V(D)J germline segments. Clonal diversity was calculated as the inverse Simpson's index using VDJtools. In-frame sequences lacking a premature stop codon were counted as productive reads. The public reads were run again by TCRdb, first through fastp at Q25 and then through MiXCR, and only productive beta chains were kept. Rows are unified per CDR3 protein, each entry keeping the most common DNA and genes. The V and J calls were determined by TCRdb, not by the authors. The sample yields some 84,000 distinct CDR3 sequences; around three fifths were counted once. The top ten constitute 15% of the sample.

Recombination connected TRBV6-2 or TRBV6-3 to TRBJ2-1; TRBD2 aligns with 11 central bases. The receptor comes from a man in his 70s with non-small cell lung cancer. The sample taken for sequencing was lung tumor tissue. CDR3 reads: CASLGLAESSSYNEQFF. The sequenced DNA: TGTGCCAGCTTGGGACTAGCGGAATCGAGCTCCTACAATGAGCAGTTCTTC.